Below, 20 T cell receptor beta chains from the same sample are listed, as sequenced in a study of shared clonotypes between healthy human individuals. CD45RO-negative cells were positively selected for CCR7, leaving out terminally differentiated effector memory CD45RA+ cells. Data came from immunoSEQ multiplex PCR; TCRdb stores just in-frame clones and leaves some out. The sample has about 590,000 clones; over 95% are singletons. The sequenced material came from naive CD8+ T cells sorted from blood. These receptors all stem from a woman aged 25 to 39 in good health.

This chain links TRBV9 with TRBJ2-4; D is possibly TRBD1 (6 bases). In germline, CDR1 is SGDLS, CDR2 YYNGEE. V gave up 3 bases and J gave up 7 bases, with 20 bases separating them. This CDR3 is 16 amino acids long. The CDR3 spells CASSEGDTRTGNIQYF. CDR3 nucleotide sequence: TGTGCCAGCAGCGAGGGGGATACGCGGACGGGCAACATTCAGTACTTC.

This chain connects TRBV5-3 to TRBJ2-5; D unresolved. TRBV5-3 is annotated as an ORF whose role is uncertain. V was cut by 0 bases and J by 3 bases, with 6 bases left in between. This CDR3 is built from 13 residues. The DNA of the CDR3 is TGTGCCAGAAGCTTGGTAGGAAAAGAGACCCAGTACTTC. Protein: CARSLVGKETQYF.

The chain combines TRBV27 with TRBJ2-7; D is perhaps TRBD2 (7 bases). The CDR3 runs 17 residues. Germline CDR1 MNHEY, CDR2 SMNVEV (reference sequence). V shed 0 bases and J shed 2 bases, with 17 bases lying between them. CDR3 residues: CASSLSIARGRAYEQYF. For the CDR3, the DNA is TGTGCCAGCAGTTTATCGATCGCTAGGGGGAGGGCCTACGAGCAGTACTTC.

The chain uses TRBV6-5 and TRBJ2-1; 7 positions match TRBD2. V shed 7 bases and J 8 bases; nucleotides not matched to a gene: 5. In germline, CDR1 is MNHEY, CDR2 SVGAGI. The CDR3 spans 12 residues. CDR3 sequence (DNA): TGTGCCAGCACCTCTAGCGGAGATGAGCAGTTCTTC. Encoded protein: CASTSSGDEQFF.

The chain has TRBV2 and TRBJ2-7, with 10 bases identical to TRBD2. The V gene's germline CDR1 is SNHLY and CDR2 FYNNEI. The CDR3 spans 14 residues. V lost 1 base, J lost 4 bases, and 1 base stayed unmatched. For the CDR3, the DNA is TGTGCCAGCAGTGAAGAGGGACTAGCGTACGAGCAGTACTTC. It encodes CASSEEGLAYEQYF.

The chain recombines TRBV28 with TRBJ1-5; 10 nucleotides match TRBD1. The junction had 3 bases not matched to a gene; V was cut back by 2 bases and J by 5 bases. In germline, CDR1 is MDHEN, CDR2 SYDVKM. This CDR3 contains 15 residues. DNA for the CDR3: TGTGCCAGCAGTTTACAGGACAGGGGGTATCAGCCCCAGCATTTT. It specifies CASSLQDRGYQPQHF.

Here the CDR3 reads CASSPSPLTSSYNEQFF. CDR3 in DNA: TGTGCCAGTAGTCCCTCCCCCCTCACGAGCTCCTACAATGAGCAGTTCTTC. This chain connects TRBV19 to TRBJ2-1; D unclear. The CDR3 contains 17 residues. Germline V CDR1 and CDR2: LNHDA, SQIVND (reference sequence). Trimming cost V 5 bases and J 0 bases, with 17 bases left between them. Full variable domain (outside the CDR3, taken from reference TRBV19 and TRBJ2-1): DGGITQSPKYLFRKEGQNVTLSCEQNLNHDAMYWYRQDPGQGLRLIYYSQIVNDFQKGDIAEGYSVSREKKESFPLTVTSAQKNPTAFYLCASSPSPLTSSYNEQFFGPGTRLTVL.

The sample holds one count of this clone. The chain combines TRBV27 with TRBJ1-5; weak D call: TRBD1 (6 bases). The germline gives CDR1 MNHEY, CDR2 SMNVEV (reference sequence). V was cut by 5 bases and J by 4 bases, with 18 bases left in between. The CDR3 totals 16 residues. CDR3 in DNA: TGTGCCAGCAGTCCCTCGGGAAGACAGGATAATCAGCCCCAGCATTTT. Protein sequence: CASSPSGRQDNQPQHF.

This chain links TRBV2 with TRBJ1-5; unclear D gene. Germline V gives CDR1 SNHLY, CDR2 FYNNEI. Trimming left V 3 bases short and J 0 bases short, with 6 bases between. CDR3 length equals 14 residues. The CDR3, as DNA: TGTGCCAGCAGTGACGAGGGTAGCAATCAGCCCCAGCATTTT. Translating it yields CASSDEGSNQPQHF.

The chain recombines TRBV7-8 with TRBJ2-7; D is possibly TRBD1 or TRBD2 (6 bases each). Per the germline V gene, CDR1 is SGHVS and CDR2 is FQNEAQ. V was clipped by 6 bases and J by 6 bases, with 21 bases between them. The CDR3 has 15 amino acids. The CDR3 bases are TGTGCCAGCAGTAGGGTTGGGGGCAGGGGAGGCGAGCAGTACTTC. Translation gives CASSRVGGRGGEQYF.

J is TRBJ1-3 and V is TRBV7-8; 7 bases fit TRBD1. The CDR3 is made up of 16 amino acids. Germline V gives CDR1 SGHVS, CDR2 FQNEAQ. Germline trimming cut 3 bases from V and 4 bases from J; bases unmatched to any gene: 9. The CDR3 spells CASSLYRGGDGNTIYF. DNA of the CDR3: TGTGCCAGCAGCTTGTACAGAGGGGGCGACGGAAACACCATATATTTT.

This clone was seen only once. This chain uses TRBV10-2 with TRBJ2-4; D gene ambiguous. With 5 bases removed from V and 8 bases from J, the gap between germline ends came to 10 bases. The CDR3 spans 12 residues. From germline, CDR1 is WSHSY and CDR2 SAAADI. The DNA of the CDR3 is TGCGCCAGCAGTTCGGGCCTTTACATTCAGTACTTC. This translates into CASSSGLYIQYF.

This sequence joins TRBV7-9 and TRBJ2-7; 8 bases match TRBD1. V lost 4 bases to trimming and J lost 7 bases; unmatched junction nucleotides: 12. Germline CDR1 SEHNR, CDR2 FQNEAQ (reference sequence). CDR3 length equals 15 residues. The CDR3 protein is CASSSVTGAPSEQYF. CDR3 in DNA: TGTGCCAGCAGCTCCGTGACAGGGGCACCCTCTGAGCAGTACTTC.

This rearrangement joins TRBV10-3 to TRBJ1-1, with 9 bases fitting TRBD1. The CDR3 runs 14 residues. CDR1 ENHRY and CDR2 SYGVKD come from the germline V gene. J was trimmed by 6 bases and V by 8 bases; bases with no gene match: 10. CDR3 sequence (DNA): TGTGCCATCGGGGGACAGGGCTCCCAGCCTGAAGCTTTCTTT. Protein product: CAIGGQGSQPEAFF.

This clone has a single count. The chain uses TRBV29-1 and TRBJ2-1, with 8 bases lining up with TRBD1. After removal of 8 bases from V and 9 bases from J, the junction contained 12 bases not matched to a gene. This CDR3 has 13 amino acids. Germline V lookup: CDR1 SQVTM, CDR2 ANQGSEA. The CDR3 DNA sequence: TGCAGCTTAAGACCTCAGGGGGCGGCTGAGCAGTTCTTC. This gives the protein CSLRPQGAAEQFF.

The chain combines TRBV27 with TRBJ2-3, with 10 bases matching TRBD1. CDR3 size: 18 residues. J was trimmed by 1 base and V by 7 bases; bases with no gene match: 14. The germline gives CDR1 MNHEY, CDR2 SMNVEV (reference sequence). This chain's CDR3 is CASTELPPGQGRTDTQYF. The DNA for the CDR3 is TGTGCCAGCACCGAACTTCCTCCGGGACAGGGGCGCACAGATACGCAGTATTTT.

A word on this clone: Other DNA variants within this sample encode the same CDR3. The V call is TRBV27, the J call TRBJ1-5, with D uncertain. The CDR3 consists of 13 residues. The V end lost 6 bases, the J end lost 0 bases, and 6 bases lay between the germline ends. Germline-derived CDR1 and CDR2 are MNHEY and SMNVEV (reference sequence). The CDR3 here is CASSLHSNQPQHF. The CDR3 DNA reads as TGTGCCAGCAGCCTACATAGCAATCAGCCCCAGCATTTT.

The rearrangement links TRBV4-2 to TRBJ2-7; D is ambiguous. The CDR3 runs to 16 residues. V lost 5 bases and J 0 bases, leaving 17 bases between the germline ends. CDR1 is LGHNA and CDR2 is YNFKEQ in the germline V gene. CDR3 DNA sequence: TGTGCCAGCAGCTTCTTTGAGCCGACGAGCTCCTACGAGCAGTACTTC. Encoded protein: CASSFFEPTSSYEQYF.

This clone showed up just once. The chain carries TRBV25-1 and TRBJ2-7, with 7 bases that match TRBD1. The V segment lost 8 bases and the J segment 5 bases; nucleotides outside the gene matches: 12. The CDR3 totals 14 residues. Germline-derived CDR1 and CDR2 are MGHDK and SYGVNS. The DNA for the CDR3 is TGTGCCAGCGGCACCACAGGGGTTGGGGACGAGCAGTACTTC. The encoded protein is CASGTTGVGDEQYF.

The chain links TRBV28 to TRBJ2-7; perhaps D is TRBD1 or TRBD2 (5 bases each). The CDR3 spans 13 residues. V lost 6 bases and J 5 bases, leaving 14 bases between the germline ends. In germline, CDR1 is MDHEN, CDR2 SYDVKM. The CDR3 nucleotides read TGTGCCAGCAGGGACGGGACCGAGGACGAGCAGTACTTC. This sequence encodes CASRDGTEDEQYF.